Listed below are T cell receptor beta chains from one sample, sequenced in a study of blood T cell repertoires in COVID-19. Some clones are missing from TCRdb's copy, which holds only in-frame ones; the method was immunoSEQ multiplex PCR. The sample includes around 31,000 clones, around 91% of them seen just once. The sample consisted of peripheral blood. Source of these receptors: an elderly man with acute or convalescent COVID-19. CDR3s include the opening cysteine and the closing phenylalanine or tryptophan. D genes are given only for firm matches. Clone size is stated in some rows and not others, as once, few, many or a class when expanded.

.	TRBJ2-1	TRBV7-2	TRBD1	CASSPRSGTGGNEQFF	TGTGCCAGCAGCCCACGTTCCGGGACAGGTGGCAATGAGCAGTTCTTC
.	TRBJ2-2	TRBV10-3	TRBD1	CAISETGTANTGELFF	TGTGCCATCAGTGAGACGGGGACAGCGAACACCGGGGAGCTGTTTTTT
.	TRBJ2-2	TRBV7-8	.	CASSITELVGELFF	TGTGCCAGCAGCATTACAGAGTTGGTCGGGGAGCTGTTTTTT
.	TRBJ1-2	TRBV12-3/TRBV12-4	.	CASSSGEGYTF	TGTGCCAGCAGTTCAGGGGAAGGCTACACCTTC
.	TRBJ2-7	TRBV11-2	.	CASSLLGSAEQYF	TGTGCCAGCAGCCTCCTGGGGAGCGCCGAGCAGTACTTC
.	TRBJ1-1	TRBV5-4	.	CASSLNLNTEAFF	TGTGCCAGCAGCTTGAACTTGAACACTGAAGCTTTCTTT
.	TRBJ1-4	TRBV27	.	CASSFGQTYNEKLFF	TGTGCCAGCAGTTTCGGACAAACTTATAATGAAAAACTGTTTTTT
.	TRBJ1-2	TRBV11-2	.	CASSTNSGEGGYTF	TGTGCCAGCAGCACAAATTCAGGGGAGGGTGGCTACACCTTC
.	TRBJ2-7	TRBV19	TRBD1	CASSRGQGYEQYF	TGTGCCAGTAGTAGGGGACAGGGCTACGAGCAGTACTTC
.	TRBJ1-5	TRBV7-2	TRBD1	CASSLYEGQGGNQPQHF	TGTGCCAGCAGCTTATATGAGGGACAGGGAGGCAATCAGCCCCAGCATTTT
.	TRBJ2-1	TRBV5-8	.	CASSLLTDYNEQFF	TGTGCCAGCAGCTTGCTGACAGATTACAATGAGCAGTTCTTC
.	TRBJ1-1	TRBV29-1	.	CSVDETGKAFF	TGCAGCGTTGACGAAACAGGTAAAGCTTTCTTT
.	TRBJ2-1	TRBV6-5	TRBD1	CASSADRGIYNEQFF	TGTGCCAGCAGCGCCGACAGGGGGATCTACAATGAGCAGTTCTTC
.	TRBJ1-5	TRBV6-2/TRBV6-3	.	CASSYNLERPGLTRTNQPQHF	TGTGCCAGCAGTTACAATCTTGAGCGGCCAGGCTTAACCCGAACTAATCAGCCCCAGCATTTT
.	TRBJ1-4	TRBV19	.	CASSIEMTVPYEKLFF	TGTGCCAGTAGTATAGAAATGACTGTCCCTTACGAAAAACTGTTTTTT
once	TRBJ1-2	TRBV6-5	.	CASRRDPANYGYTF	TGTGCCAGCAGACGGGATCCAGCTAACTATGGCTACACCTTC
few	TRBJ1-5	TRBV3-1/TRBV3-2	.	CASSQSYQPQHF	TGTGCCAGCAGCCAATCTTATCAGCCCCAGCATTTT
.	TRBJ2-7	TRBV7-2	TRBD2	CASSLAAASGGYEQYF	TGTGCCAGCAGCTTAGCGGCGGCTAGCGGGGGGTACGAGCAGTACTTC
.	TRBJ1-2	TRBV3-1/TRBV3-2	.	CASSQGSSSTAGYTF	TGTGCCAGCAGCCAAGGTAGCAGCAGCACCGCTGGCTACACCTTC
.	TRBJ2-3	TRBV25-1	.	CASRGRTTDTQYF	TGTGCCAGCAGGGGGCGAACCACAGATACGCAGTATTTT
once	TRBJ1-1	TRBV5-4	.	CASSFAEVRGAFF	TGTGCCAGCAGCTTCGCGGAGGTGAGGGGGGCTTTCTTT
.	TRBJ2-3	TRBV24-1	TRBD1	CATSDSPYRGYTDTQYF	TGTGCCACCAGTGATTCGCCGTACAGGGGTTACACAGATACGCAGTATTTT
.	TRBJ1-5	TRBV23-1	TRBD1	CASSQSNRGAYSNQPQHF	TGCGCCAGCAGTCAATCAAACAGGGGGGCGTATAGCAATCAGCCCCAGCATTTT
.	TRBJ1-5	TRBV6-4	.	CASSGELNQPQHF	TGTGCCAGCAGTGGGGAGTTAAATCAGCCCCAGCATTTT
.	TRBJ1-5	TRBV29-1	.	CSVEIGQGQPQHF	TGCAGCGTTGAAATTGGGCAGGGGCAGCCCCAGCATTTT
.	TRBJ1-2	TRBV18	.	CASSPPQGPYGYTF	TGTGCCAGCTCACCACCACAGGGACCCTATGGCTACACCTTC
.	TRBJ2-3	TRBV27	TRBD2	CASSAPGLPVQYF	TGTGCCAGCAGTGCGCCGGGACTACCTGTTCAGTATTTT
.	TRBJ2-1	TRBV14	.	CASSQSYGEGYYYNEQFF	TGTGCCAGCAGCCAAAGCTACGGGGAAGGCTACTACTACAATGAGCAGTTCTTC
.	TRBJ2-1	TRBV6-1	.	CASSERVSSYNEQFF	TGTGCCAGCAGTGAACGAGTGAGCTCCTACAATGAGCAGTTCTTC
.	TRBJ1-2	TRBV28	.	CASSPPLSISHYGYTF	TGTGCCAGCAGTCCCCCCCTGAGTATAAGTCACTATGGCTACACCTTC
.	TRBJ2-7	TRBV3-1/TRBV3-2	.	CASSQVTASYEQYF	TGTGCCAGCAGCCAAGTGACAGCCTCCTACGAGCAGTACTTC
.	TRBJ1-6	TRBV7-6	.	CASSLTASSPLHF	TGTGCCAGCAGCTTAACAGCATCTTCACCCCTCCACTTT
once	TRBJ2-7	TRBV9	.	CASSKLQGYEQYF	TGTGCCAGCAGCAAACTACAGGGCTACGAGCAGTACTTC
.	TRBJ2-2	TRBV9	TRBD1	CASSVDRVPGELFF	TGTGCCAGCAGCGTGGACAGGGTTCCCGGGGAGCTGTTTTTT
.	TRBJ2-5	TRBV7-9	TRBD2	CASSPPGLAGTETQYF	TGTGCCAGCAGCCCCCCCGGACTAGCGGGGACCGAGACCCAGTACTTC
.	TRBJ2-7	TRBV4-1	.	CASSQETGISYEQYF	TGCGCCAGCAGCCAAGAAACGGGGATCTCCTACGAGCAGTACTTC
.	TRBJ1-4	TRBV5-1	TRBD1	CASSRQGATNEKLFF	TGCGCCAGCAGCCGACAGGGGGCAACTAATGAAAAACTGTTTTTT
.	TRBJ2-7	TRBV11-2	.	CASSLDNRVPSYEQYF	TGTGCCAGCAGCTTAGATAACAGGGTTCCATCTTACGAGCAGTACTTC
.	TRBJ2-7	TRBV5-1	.	CASSAQGYEQYF	TGCGCCAGCAGCGCTCAGGGATACGAGCAGTACTTC
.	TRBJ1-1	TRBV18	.	CASSPPGQTEAFF	TGTGCCAGCTCACCACCGGGCCAAACTGAAGCTTTCTTT
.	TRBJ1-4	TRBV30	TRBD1	CAWSVGGQGSTNEKLFF	TGTGCCTGGAGTGTAGGGGGACAGGGGTCAACTAATGAAAAACTGTTTTTT
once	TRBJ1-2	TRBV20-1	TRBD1	CSASTGGYGYTF	TGCAGTGCTAGTACAGGGGGCTATGGCTACACCTTC
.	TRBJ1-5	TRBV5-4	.	CASSLDGGGRNQPQHF	TGTGCCAGCAGCTTGGACGGGGGGGGGCGCAATCAGCCCCAGCATTTT
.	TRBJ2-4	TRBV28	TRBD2	CASTATGLAGAKNIQYF	TGTGCCAGCACCGCAACTGGTCTAGCGGGGGCTAAAAACATTCAGTACTTC
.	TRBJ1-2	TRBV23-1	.	CASSPEVSYGYTF	TGCGCCAGCAGTCCTGAGGTGAGCTATGGCTACACCTTC
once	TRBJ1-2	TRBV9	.	CASSVVPLGGGRGYGYTF	TGTGCCAGCAGCGTAGTCCCTCTCGGGGGGGGGCGAGGCTATGGCTACACCTTC
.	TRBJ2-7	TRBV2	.	CASRAKNIAGQYF	TGTGCCAGCAGGGCAAAGAATATAGCCGGGCAGTACTTC
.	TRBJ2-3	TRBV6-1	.	CASSEERFTDTQYF	TGTGCCAGCAGTGAAGAGCGCTTCACAGATACGCAGTATTTT